These T cell receptor beta chains were read from a single sample in a study of cytomegalovirus exposure and HLA in healthy donors. Data came from immunoSEQ multiplex PCR; TCRdb stores just in-frame clones and leaves some out. This table has about 120,000 clones, nearly 90% appearing once. The sequencing sample was made of PBMCs. All receptors come from a young woman in good health and CMV-seronegative. Both conserved end residues are part of each CDR3. A D gene is named only where the DNA matches it firmly. For some rows the clone size is stated as once, few or many, or as a class when expanded; others skip it.

d_gene,v_gene,abundance,j_gene,CDR3nt,CDR3aa
NA,TRBV7-9,NA,TRBJ2-6,TGTGCCAGCAGCGCATGGGGAGGCTCTGGGGCCAACGTCCTGACTTTC,CASSAWGGSGANVLTF
TRBD1,TRBV9,NA,TRBJ1-2,TGTGCCAGCAGCGTACCCAGGACAGGGGGAGCCTATGGCTACACCTTC,CASSVPRTGGAYGYTF
NA,TRBV19,NA,TRBJ1-2,TGTGCCAGTAGCCCCCCACAGGGATCGTACGGCTACACCTTC,CASSPPQGSYGYTF
TRBD1,TRBV27,once,TRBJ2-3,TGTGCCAGCAGGGACAGGCCTGGGACAGATACGCAGTATTTT,CASRDRPGTDTQYF
NA,TRBV29-1,once,TRBJ1-1,TGCAGCGTTGAAGGCTTCAGGGACACTGAAGCTTTCTTT,CSVEGFRDTEAFF
NA,TRBV25-1,NA,TRBJ2-1,TGTGCCAGCAGTGAATCCCCCTCGAGGTCGGCTGAGCAGTTCTTC,CASSESPSRSAEQFF
NA,TRBV9,NA,TRBJ2-1,TGTGCCAGCAGCGTAGGGGGGACAAAGAAGTTCTTC,CASSVGGTKKFF
NA,TRBV13,NA,TRBJ2-7,TGTGCCAGCAGCTCCATACAAGCACAGGGAACTTGGAACTACGAGCAGTACTTC,CASSSIQAQGTWNYEQYF
NA,TRBV18,NA,TRBJ1-6,TGTGCCAGCTCGGGCTCGACGGGATCCTATAATTCACCCCTCCACTTT,CASSGSTGSYNSPLHF
TRBD2,TRBV7-2,NA,TRBJ2-5,TGTGCCAGCAGCTTAGTACTAGCGGGGGCCCCGACCCAGTACTTC,CASSLVLAGAPTQYF
TRBD2,TRBV6-1,NA,TRBJ2-3,TGTGCCAGCAGGGCGGGGGGTAGCACAGATACGCAGTATTTT,CASRAGGSTDTQYF
NA,TRBV19,NA,TRBJ1-1,TGTGCCAGTAGTATGTCGGGTAGGTGGAACACTGAAGCTTTCTTT,CASSMSGRWNTEAFF
NA,TRBV19,NA,TRBJ1-2,TGTGCCAGTAGTATAGATAGTTCCACCAACTATGGCTACACCTTC,CASSIDSSTNYGYTF
TRBD1,TRBV19,few,TRBJ1-3,TGTGCCAGTAGTCGCCGGGACAGGGGACGGGATCGGTCAGGAAACACCATATATTTT,CASSRRDRGRDRSGNTIYF
TRBD1,TRBV25-1,NA,TRBJ1-1,TGTGCCAGCAGTGAATCACGGGACAGCCTGAACACTGAAGCTTTCTTT,CASSESRDSLNTEAFF
NA,TRBV7-2,NA,TRBJ1-5,TGTGCCAGCAGCCAACATACCCGAGCCGGGACATTTCGGCCTCAGCCCCAGCATTTT,CASSQHTRAGTFRPQPQHF
NA,TRBV4-2,NA,TRBJ2-7,TGTGCCAGCAGCCAAAACCGGGGAGGCTCCTACGAGCAGTACTTC,CASSQNRGGSYEQYF
NA,TRBV5-1,NA,TRBJ1-1,TGCGCCAGCAGTCTACAGGGAGGGTACACTGAAGCTTTCTTT,CASSLQGGYTEAFF
NA,TRBV10-3,few,TRBJ1-2,TGTGCCATCAGTGTTGGGCAGGGAGGCTACACCTTC,CAISVGQGGYTF
NA,TRBV2,NA,TRBJ2-5,TGTGCCAGCAGTGACAGACAAGAGACCCAGTACTTC,CASSDRQETQYF
NA,TRBV19,once,TRBJ1-1,TGTGCCAGTATCATCACGGAAGCAGGCAAAAACACTGAAGCTTTCTTT,CASIITEAGKNTEAFF
NA,TRBV7-8,NA,TRBJ2-7,TGTGCCAGCAGCACCGGGTCCTCCTACGAGCAGTACTTC,CASSTGSSYEQYF
NA,TRBV6-1,NA,TRBJ1-6,TGTGCCAGCGTTGTGACAGCCTATTCACCCCTCCACTTT,CASVVTAYSPLHF
NA,TRBV6-4,NA,TRBJ2-6,TGTGCCAGCTGGTCGGGTATAGGGGCCAACGTCCTGACTTTC,CASWSGIGANVLTF
NA,TRBV4-1,NA,TRBJ1-5,TGCGCCAGCAGCCAAGCCCGGGCTACAGCAGGGGTGTTCTACCAGCCCCAGCATTTT,CASSQARATAGVFYQPQHF
NA,TRBV7-8,NA,TRBJ1-2,TGTGCCAGCAGCCCAAGTGGGGCAGGGGTTGATGGCTACACCTTC,CASSPSGAGVDGYTF
NA,TRBV5-6,NA,TRBJ1-1,TGTGCCAGCAGCCGGAGGAGGCAAGAAGCTTTCTTT,CASSRRRQEAFF
NA,TRBV10-2,NA,TRBJ2-2,TGCGCCAGCGTAGGTAGCCCGATGGGCACCGGGGAGCTGTTTTTT,CASVGSPMGTGELFF
NA,TRBV5-1,NA,TRBJ1-3,TGCGCCAGCGGGTCCGGGGAGGACTCTGGAAACACCATATATTTT,CASGSGEDSGNTIYF
TRBD1,TRBV9,NA,TRBJ1-6,TGTGCCAGCAGCGCCGACAGGGATTTCTCCTATAATTCACCCCTCCACTTT,CASSADRDFSYNSPLHF
NA,TRBV4-1,NA,TRBJ2-7,TGCGCCAGCAGCCTAGATTCCAGTTTCCGCTACGAGCAGTACTTC,CASSLDSSFRYEQYF
NA,TRBV11-2,NA,TRBJ1-3,TGTGCCAGCAGCTCGACATGGGGGCTTGGAAACACCATATATTTT,CASSSTWGLGNTIYF
NA,TRBV4-1,NA,TRBJ2-2,TGCGCCAGCAGCCAAGTTATTGCGGGAATCGAAACCGGGGAGCTGTTTTTT,CASSQVIAGIETGELFF
TRBD1,TRBV29-1,NA,TRBJ2-7,TGCAGCGCATACGACAGGGGGTCCCACGAGCAGTACTTC,CSAYDRGSHEQYF
NA,TRBV27,NA,TRBJ1-2,TGTGCCAGCAGTTTACAGGGGTCAGACTATGGCTACACCTTC,CASSLQGSDYGYTF
TRBD1,TRBV10-2,once,TRBJ1-2,TGCGCCAGCACCCAAAGACAGGGGGCTTTCGATGGCTACACCTTC,CASTQRQGAFDGYTF